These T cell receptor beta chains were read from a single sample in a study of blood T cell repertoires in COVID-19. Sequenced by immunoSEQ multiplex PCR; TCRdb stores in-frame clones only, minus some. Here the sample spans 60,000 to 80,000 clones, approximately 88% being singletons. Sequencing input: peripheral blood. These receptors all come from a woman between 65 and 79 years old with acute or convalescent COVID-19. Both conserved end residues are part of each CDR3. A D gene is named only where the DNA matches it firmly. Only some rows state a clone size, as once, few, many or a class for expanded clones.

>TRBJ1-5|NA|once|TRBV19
TGTGCCAGTAGTATGCCCCAGACGAGGCAGAATCAGCCCCAGCATTTT
CASSMPQTRQNQPQHF
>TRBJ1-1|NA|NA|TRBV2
TGTGCCAGCAGTGAAGCCCTGGAAGCTTTCTTT
CASSEALEAFF
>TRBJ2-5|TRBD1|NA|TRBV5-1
TGCGCCAGCAGCGTACAGGGGCGCCAAGAGACCCAGTACTTC
CASSVQGRQETQYF
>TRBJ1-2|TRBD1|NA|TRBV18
TGTGCCAGCTCACCCGGGGCCGGGACAGCCGGCTACACCTTC
CASSPGAGTAGYTF
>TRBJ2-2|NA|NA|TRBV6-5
TGTGCCAGCAGTTACTCAAATCGGAGGAACACCGGGGAGCTGTTTTTT
CASSYSNRRNTGELFF
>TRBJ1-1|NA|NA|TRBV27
TGTGCCAGCAGCCCAGGACTCGGAAGCCCTGAAGCTTTCTTT
CASSPGLGSPEAFF
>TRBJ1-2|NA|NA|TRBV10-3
TGTGCCATTGATACAGGCAACTATGGCTACACCTTC
CAIDTGNYGYTF
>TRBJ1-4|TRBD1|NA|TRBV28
TGTGCCAGCAGCCTCGGGACAGGGGCTGCTGGAAAACTGTTTTTT
CASSLGTGAAGKLFF
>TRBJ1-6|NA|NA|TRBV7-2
TGTGCCAGCAGCCTTTCCTTGGACAGATATAATTCACCCCTCCACTTT
CASSLSLDRYNSPLHF
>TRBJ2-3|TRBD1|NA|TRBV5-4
TGTGCCAGCAGCTTAGGACAGGGGTTGACAGATACGCAGTATTTT
CASSLGQGLTDTQYF
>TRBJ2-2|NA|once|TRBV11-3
TGTGCCAGCAGCTTAGATCCGGTTTGGCAGGGTGGCGTCGGGGAGCTGTTTTTT
CASSLDPVWQGGVGELFF
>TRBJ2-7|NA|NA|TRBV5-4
TGTGCCACCGAGACAGACTCCTACGAGCAGTACTTC
CATETDSYEQYF
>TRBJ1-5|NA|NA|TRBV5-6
TGTGCCAGCAGCTGGGGGACAAGTAGCAATCAGCCCCAGCATTTT
CASSWGTSSNQPQHF
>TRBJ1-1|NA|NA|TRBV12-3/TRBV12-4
TGTGCCAGCAGAGGACTGGGGTGGACTGAAGCTTTCTTT
CASRGLGWTEAFF
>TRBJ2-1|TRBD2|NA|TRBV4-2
TGTGCCAGCAGCCCATTTTTAACGGGGGGAACCTACAATGAGCAGTTCTTC
CASSPFLTGGTYNEQFF
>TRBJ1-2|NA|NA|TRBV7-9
TGTGCCAGCAGCCGATGGGATTTAAGGGACAATAGTGGCTACACCTTC
CASSRWDLRDNSGYTF
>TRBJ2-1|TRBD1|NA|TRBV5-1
TGCGCCAGCAGCCCCGACAGGGGAACCTACAATGAGCAGTTCTTC
CASSPDRGTYNEQFF
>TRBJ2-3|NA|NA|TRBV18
TGTGCCAGCTCTCCCGACCGACAGATAGGAGATACGCAGTATTTT
CASSPDRQIGDTQYF
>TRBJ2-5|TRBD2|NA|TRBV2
TGTGCCGGCGGGGGGGCGGCTTTAGAGACCCAGTACTTC
CAGGGAALETQYF
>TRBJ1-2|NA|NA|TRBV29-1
TGCAGCGTCTCACACGCGAGCGGCTATGGCTACACCTTC
CSVSHASGYGYTF
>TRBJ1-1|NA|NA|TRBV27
TGTGCCAGCAGTTTATGGGGGCGCGGGACTGAAGCTTTCTTT
CASSLWGRGTEAFF
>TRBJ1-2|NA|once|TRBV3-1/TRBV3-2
TGTGCCAGCAGCCAAGATTTGCGGGGAGGTTATGGCTACACCTTC
CASSQDLRGGYGYTF
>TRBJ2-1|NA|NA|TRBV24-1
TGTGCCACCAGTGATTTTCGAGGGGGCTCCTACAATGAGCAGTTCTTC
CATSDFRGGSYNEQFF
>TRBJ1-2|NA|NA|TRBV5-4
TGTGCCAGCAGCCCCCGGGGGGCAGCCTATGGCTACACCTTC
CASSPRGAAYGYTF
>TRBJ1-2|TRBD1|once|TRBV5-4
TGTGCCAGCAGCTTCAAGGGGGCTGGGTATGGCTACACCTTC
CASSFKGAGYGYTF
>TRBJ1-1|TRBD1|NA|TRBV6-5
TGTGCCAGCAGTTACTCGGCACACAGGGGGAATACTGAAGCTTTCTTT
CASSYSAHRGNTEAFF
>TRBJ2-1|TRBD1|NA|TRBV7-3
TGTGCCAGCAGCTTAAATGCCCCGGGACAGGGCAATGAGCAGTTCTTC
CASSLNAPGQGNEQFF
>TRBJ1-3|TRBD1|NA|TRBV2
TGTGCCAGCAGGGGTGGGACAGCCCTAGGCACCATATATTTT
CASRGGTALGTIYF
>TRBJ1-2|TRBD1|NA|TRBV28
TGTGCCAGCAGTTTGGGGACCAGGGGGCTCTATGGCTACACCTTC
CASSLGTRGLYGYTF
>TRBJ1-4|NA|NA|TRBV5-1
TGCGCCAGCAGCTTTGTCGGAGAGGCGCAGGGAGAAAAACTGTTTTTT
CASSFVGEAQGEKLFF
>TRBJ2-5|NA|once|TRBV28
TGTGCCAGCAGTTTAGAGGACTACCAAGAGACCCAGTACTTC
CASSLEDYQETQYF
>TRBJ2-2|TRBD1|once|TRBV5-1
TGCGCCAGCACAAGGGACAGTGGGGTGGCCGGGGAGCTGTTTTTT
CASTRDSGVAGELFF
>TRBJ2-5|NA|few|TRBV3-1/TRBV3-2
TGTGCCAGCAACTCGGCAGGGACCCAGTACTTC
CASNSAGTQYF
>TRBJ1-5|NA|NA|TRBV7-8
TGTGCCAGCAGCATCGGGAGTAGCAATCAGCCCCAGCATTTT
CASSIGSSNQPQHF
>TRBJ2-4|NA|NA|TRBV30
TGTGCCTCCTCAGACTGGGCCAAAAACATTCAGTACTTC
CASSDWAKNIQYF
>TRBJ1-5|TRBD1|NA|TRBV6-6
TGTGCCAGCAGTGGAGGGACAGGGCGCAATCAGCCCCAGCATTTT
CASSGGTGRNQPQHF
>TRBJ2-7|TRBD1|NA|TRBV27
TGTGCCAGCAGTCCTCGGACAGGGGGGGACGAGCAGTACTTC
CASSPRTGGDEQYF
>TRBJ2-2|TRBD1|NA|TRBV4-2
TGTGCCAGCAGCCAAGCGGACAGGGGACGGACCGGGGAGCTGTTTTTT
CASSQADRGRTGELFF
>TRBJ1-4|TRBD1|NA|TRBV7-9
TGTGCCAGCAGCTTAGCGAGGACAGGAGGGAATGAAAAACTGTTTTTT
CASSLARTGGNEKLFF